This T cell receptor beta chain was recovered during a study of CD8+ T cells in alopecia areata. Study details: Treatment of the treated patients consisted of oral tofacitinib, 5 to 10 mg twice daily. Tofacitinib continued for 6 to 18 months and was then withheld for 6 months. General study points: Higher clonality than in normal scalp was seen in lesional scalp, especially alopecia totalis/universalis. Tofacitinib significantly brought down scalp clonality and expanded CD8+ clones among top 100.

As to this clone: Its target is unknown.

It was cDNA, reverse transcribed from extracted RNA, that served as the sequencing template. Sequenced by immunoSEQ multiplex PCR; TCRdb stores in-frame clones only, minus some. Here the sample spans under 200,000 clones, less than 70% being singletons. The ends were cut back, 3 bases at V and 5 bases at J, with 16 bases in the middle. The CDR3 runs to 15 residues. Looked up from germline, CDR1 is MGHRA and CDR2 is YSYEKL. Regarding treatment: oral pan-JAK inhibitor, 5-10 mg twice daily. The chain links TRBV4-1 to TRBJ1-2; D might be TRBD1 (5 bases). This TCR derives from a human donor with alopecia areata. The sample was CD4+ T cells sorted from blood, taken at week 24, from a patient treated with tofacitinib. CDR3 protein: CASSQESAGGYGYTF. As DNA, the CDR3 is TGCGCCAGCAGCCAGGAATCGGCGGGGGGATATGGCTACACCTTC.